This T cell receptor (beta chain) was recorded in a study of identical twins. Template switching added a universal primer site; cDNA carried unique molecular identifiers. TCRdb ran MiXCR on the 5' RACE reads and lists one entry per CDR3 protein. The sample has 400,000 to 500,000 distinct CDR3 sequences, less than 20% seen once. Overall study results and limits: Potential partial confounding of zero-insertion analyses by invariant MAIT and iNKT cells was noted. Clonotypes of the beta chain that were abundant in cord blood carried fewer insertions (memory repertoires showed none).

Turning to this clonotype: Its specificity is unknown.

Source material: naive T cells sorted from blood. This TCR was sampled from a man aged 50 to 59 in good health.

This CDR3 is CASRPGTRGEKLFF. DNA of the CDR3: TGTGCCAGCAGGCCCGGGACCAGAGGGGAAAAACTGTTTTTT. This sequence joins TRBV27 and TRBJ1-4; tentatively, D is TRBD1 (5 bases). The CDR3 consists of 14 residues. The ends were cut back, 6 bases at V and 8 bases at J, with 16 bases in the middle. Germline CDR1 and CDR2: MNHEY and SMNVEV (reference sequence).